The rows below give T cell receptor beta chains drawn from one sample of a study of T cell responses to AZD1222 COVID-19 vaccine. TCRdb's table, derived via immunoSEQ multiplex PCR, lists solely in-frame clones and lacks some. Of about 110,000 clones in the sample, roughly 84% were seen once. The input for sequencing was peripheral blood, taken on day 0 of AZD1222 vaccination. These receptors were taken from an adult in good health. Both conserved end residues are part of each CDR3. A D gene is named only where the DNA matches it firmly.

CDR3aa: CASRHGTGGNEQFF; j_gene: TRBJ2-1; v_gene: TRBV28; d_gene: TRBD2
CDR3aa: CASSLDPRGQPQHF; j_gene: TRBJ1-5; v_gene: TRBV5-8; d_gene: -
CDR3aa: CASSLAVAADQPQHF; j_gene: TRBJ1-5; v_gene: TRBV7-8; d_gene: -
CDR3aa: CASSRGNTGELFF; j_gene: TRBJ2-2; v_gene: TRBV11-3; d_gene: -
CDR3aa: CASSLVSGPQHF; j_gene: TRBJ1-5; v_gene: TRBV5-5; d_gene: -
CDR3aa: CASSLVSGMNTEAFF; j_gene: TRBJ1-1; v_gene: TRBV11-1; d_gene: -
CDR3aa: CASSDRQGYQPQHF; j_gene: TRBJ1-5; v_gene: TRBV7-2; d_gene: TRBD1
CDR3aa: CASGRSTDTQYF; j_gene: TRBJ2-3; v_gene: TRBV19; d_gene: -
CDR3aa: CASSKDIRMGLYYTDTQYF; j_gene: TRBJ2-3; v_gene: TRBV21-1; d_gene: -
CDR3aa: CASSSPLGSVVLFF; j_gene: TRBJ2-2; v_gene: TRBV6-2/TRBV6-3; d_gene: -
CDR3aa: CASSQAPSNYGYTF; j_gene: TRBJ1-2; v_gene: TRBV3-1/TRBV3-2; d_gene: -
CDR3aa: CASSYALGFSGNQPQHF; j_gene: TRBJ1-5; v_gene: TRBV28; d_gene: -
CDR3aa: CASSRDRASGNTIYF; j_gene: TRBJ1-3; v_gene: TRBV5-1; d_gene: TRBD1
CDR3aa: CASRAGGWGGTEAFF; j_gene: TRBJ1-1; v_gene: TRBV5-4; d_gene: -
CDR3aa: CASSQVRDRGPYGYTF; j_gene: TRBJ1-2; v_gene: TRBV4-3; d_gene: TRBD1
CDR3aa: CSVGLQEETQYF; j_gene: TRBJ2-5; v_gene: TRBV29-1; d_gene: -
CDR3aa: CASRETGTGGYTF; j_gene: TRBJ1-2; v_gene: TRBV6-4; d_gene: TRBD1
CDR3aa: CASSYGGEGQPQHF; j_gene: TRBJ1-5; v_gene: TRBV6-2/TRBV6-3; d_gene: -
CDR3aa: CASSPTGAKNIQYF; j_gene: TRBJ2-4; v_gene: TRBV3-1/TRBV3-2; d_gene: -
CDR3aa: CASSLAGVNYGYTF; j_gene: TRBJ1-2; v_gene: TRBV6-5; d_gene: -
CDR3aa: CASSAKGSDTEAFF; j_gene: TRBJ1-1; v_gene: TRBV2; d_gene: -
CDR3aa: CANQTDNYGYTF; j_gene: TRBJ1-2; v_gene: TRBV2; d_gene: -
CDR3aa: CAWSLGLNQPQHF; j_gene: TRBJ1-5; v_gene: TRBV30; d_gene: -
CDR3aa: CASTFLGQTNYGYTF; j_gene: TRBJ1-2; v_gene: TRBV27; d_gene: TRBD1
CDR3aa: CASSEFRDRAYEQYF; j_gene: TRBJ2-7; v_gene: TRBV6-1; d_gene: TRBD1
CDR3aa: CASSQGRLTANYEQYF; j_gene: TRBJ2-7; v_gene: TRBV4-2; d_gene: -
CDR3aa: CASRSHQPQHF; j_gene: TRBJ1-5; v_gene: TRBV28; d_gene: -
CDR3aa: CASSQERTFPNGYTF; j_gene: TRBJ1-2; v_gene: TRBV4-3; d_gene: -
CDR3aa: CASSVRDEAFF; j_gene: TRBJ1-1; v_gene: TRBV19; d_gene: -
CDR3aa: CASSEWGYGYTF; j_gene: TRBJ1-2; v_gene: TRBV2; d_gene: -
CDR3aa: CASSGGTSTDTQYF; j_gene: TRBJ2-3; v_gene: TRBV11-2; d_gene: -
CDR3aa: CATSDPGETQYF; j_gene: TRBJ2-5; v_gene: TRBV24-1; d_gene: -
CDR3aa: CASSLGGTANTEAFF; j_gene: TRBJ1-1; v_gene: TRBV11-3; d_gene: -
CDR3aa: CASSTSGAFGYGYTF; j_gene: TRBJ1-2; v_gene: TRBV19; d_gene: -
CDR3aa: CASSLGGGSYEQYF; j_gene: TRBJ2-7; v_gene: TRBV11-2; d_gene: TRBD2
CDR3aa: CATSRDQQGVGEQYF; j_gene: TRBJ2-7; v_gene: TRBV15; d_gene: TRBD1
CDR3aa: CASAGGREKLFF; j_gene: TRBJ1-4; v_gene: TRBV2; d_gene: TRBD1
CDR3aa: CASSDRAEETQYF; j_gene: TRBJ2-5; v_gene: TRBV6-4; d_gene: TRBD1
CDR3aa: CATSAEGSHSYEQYF; j_gene: TRBJ2-7; v_gene: TRBV15; d_gene: -
CDR3aa: CASSLFGGGGYTF; j_gene: TRBJ1-2; v_gene: TRBV27; d_gene: -
CDR3aa: CASSSIGLAENNEQFF; j_gene: TRBJ2-1; v_gene: TRBV27; d_gene: TRBD2
CDR3aa: CASSIPGTGYREQYF; j_gene: TRBJ2-7; v_gene: TRBV11-2; d_gene: -
CDR3aa: CASSLAGGGHTDTQYF; j_gene: TRBJ2-3; v_gene: TRBV7-2; d_gene: -
CDR3aa: CAIEGQGSEQYF; j_gene: TRBJ2-7; v_gene: TRBV10-3; d_gene: -
CDR3aa: CASSMGVSTNEKLFF; j_gene: TRBJ1-4; v_gene: TRBV19; d_gene: -
CDR3aa: CASSPDRVGQPQHF; j_gene: TRBJ1-5; v_gene: TRBV4-3; d_gene: TRBD1
CDR3aa: CASRDRGHTEAFF; j_gene: TRBJ1-1; v_gene: TRBV2; d_gene: TRBD1
CDR3aa: CATSSGTAELNTGELFF; j_gene: TRBJ2-2; v_gene: TRBV15; d_gene: -
CDR3aa: CASSLGIQPQHF; j_gene: TRBJ1-5; v_gene: TRBV7-9; d_gene: -
CDR3aa: CASSPTQGDYGYTF; j_gene: TRBJ1-2; v_gene: TRBV11-1; d_gene: -
CDR3aa: CAISTGDGYTF; j_gene: TRBJ1-2; v_gene: TRBV10-3; d_gene: -